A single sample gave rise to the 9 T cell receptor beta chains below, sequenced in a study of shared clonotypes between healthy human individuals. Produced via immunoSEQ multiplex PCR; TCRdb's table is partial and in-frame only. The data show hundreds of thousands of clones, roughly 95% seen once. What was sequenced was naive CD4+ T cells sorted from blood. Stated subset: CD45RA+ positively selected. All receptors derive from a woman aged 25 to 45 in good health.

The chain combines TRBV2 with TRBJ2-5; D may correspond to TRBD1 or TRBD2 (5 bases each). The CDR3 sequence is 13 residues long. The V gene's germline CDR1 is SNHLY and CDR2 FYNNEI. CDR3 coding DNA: TGTGCAGCAAGGGCAGGCTGGGGGGAGACCCAGTACTTC. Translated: CAARAGWGETQYF.

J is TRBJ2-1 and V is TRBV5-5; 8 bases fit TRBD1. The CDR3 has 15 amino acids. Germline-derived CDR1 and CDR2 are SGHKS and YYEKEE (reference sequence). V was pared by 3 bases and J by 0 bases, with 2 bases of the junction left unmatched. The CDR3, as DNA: TGTGCCAGCAGCTGGACAGGGAGCTCCTACAATGAGCAGTTCTTC. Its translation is CASSWTGSSYNEQFF.

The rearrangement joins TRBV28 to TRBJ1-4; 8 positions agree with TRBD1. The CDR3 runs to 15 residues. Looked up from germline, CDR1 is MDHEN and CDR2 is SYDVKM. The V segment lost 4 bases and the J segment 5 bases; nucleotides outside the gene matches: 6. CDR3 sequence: CASSSPGQANEKLFF. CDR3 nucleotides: TGTGCCAGCAGTTCTCCGGGACAGGCGAATGAAAAACTGTTTTTT.

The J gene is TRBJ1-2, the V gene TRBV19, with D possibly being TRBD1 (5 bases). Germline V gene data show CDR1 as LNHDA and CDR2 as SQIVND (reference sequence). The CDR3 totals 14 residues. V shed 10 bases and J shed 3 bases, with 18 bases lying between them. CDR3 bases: TGTGCCACCTCAGCCGGGACCGAAGACTATGGCTACACCTTC. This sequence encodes CATSAGTEDYGYTF. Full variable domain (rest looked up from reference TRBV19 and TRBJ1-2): DGGITQSPKYLFRKEGQNVTLSCEQNLNHDAMYWYRQDPGQGLRLIYYSQIVNDFQKGDIAEGYSVSREKKESFPLTVTSAQKNPTAFYLCATSAGTEDYGYTFGSGTRLTVV.

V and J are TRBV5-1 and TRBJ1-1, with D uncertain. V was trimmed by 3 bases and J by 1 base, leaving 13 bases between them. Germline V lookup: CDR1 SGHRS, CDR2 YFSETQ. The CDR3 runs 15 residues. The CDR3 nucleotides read TGCGCCAGCAGCTCGGAACCTACAGAGAACACTGAAGCTTTCTTT. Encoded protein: CASSSEPTENTEAFF.

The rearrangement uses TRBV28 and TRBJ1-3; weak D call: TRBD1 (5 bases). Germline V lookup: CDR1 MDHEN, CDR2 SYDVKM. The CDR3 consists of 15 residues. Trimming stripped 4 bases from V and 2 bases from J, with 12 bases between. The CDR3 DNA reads TGTGCCAGCAGTTCCGGGACGACGGCTGGAAACACCATATATTTT. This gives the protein CASSSGTTAGNTIYF.

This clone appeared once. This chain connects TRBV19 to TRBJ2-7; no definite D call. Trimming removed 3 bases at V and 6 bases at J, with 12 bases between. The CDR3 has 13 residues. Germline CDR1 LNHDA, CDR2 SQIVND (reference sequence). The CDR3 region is CASSMSRHLEQYF. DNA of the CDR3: TGTGCCAGTAGTATGTCTAGGCATCTCGAGCAGTACTTC. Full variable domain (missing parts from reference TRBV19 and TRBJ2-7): DGGITQSPKYLFRKEGQNVTLSCEQNLNHDAMYWYRQDPGQGLRLIYYSQIVNDFQKGDIAEGYSVSREKKESFPLTVTSAQKNPTAFYLCASSMSRHLEQYFGPGTRLTVT.

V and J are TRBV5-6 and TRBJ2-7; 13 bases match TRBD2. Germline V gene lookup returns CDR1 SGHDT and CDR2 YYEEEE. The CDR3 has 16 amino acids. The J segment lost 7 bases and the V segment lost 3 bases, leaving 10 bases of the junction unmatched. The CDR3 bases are TGTGCCAGCAGCTCACCCACGGGACTAGCGGGAAGTGAGCAGTACTTC. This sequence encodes CASSSPTGLAGSEQYF. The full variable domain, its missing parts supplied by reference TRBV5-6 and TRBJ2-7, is DAGVTQSPTHLIKTRGQQVTLRCSPKSGHDTVSWYQQALGQGPQFIFQYYEEEERQRGNFPDRFSGHQFPNYSSELNVNALLLGDSALYLCASSSPTGLAGSEQYFGPGTRLTVT.

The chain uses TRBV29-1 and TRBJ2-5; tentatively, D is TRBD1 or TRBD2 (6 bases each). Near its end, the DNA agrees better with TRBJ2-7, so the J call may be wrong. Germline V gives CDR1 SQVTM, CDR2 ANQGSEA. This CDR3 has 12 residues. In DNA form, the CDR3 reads TGCAGCGTTGAAAATGGGGGGCACGAGCAGTACTTC. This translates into CSVENGGHEQYF.